The present TCR beta chain was sequenced within a study of a mutant IDH1 vaccine in newly diagnosed glioma (dated by TCRdb to the early 2020s). General notes on the study: Of the approximately 30 treated patients, around 62% were male and about 40% were female, and a mean age of 40.4 years was recorded. Longitudinal TCRB deep sequencing was performed for about two dozen treated patients wherever samples were available for exploratory analyses. Peripheral blood samples were drawn at six visits, namely V03 (baseline), V05, V07, V10, V12 and V13. Before enrollment, most patients had been given radiochemotherapy with temozolomide as standard therapy, while the rest had received either radiotherapy alone or temozolomide alone. General findings and caveats noted by the study authors: PBMC samples for TCRB deep sequencing were selected based on availability. It was noted by the authors that analyses of patient blood samples could not be reproduced owing to sample limitations. Pseudoprogression seemed to be unrelated to changes in the top peripheral T cell clonotypes found by TCRB sequencing. Vaccine-induced immune responses across multiple MHC alleles were detected in 85% to 95% of patients.

Libraries were made using the immunoSEQ multiplex PCR assay. Rearranged TCR beta chain sequences were amplified using the hsTCRB Kit according to the manufacturer's protocol. TCRB libraries were sequenced on an Illumina MiSeq. The paper's processing steps were these. The proprietary platform of the kit vendor was used for demultiplexing, trimming and gene mapping. TCRdb provides this immuneACCESS table in a form limited to in-frame rearrangements. Some clones are lacking; in checked studies, under half of them reflect an unresolved V gene, and why the rest are absent is not known. The DNA was the basis for D and trimming; V, J and clone size are from that table. In all, the sample holds just under 95,000 clones, and about four fifths of those were seen once. The ten largest clonotypes hold 7% to 9% of the sample. Comments on this clone: Its antigen remains undetermined. One base away there is no much larger clone; base qualities are not given.

V and J are trimmed by 5 bases and 6 bases, and the gene matches miss 9 bases of the junction. The germline V gene (reference sequence) gives CDR1 as LNHDA and CDR2 as SQIVND. Spanning cysteine to phenylalanine, the CDR3 consists of 14 amino acids. The only DNA kept is the CDR3, 42 bases in frame from the first base. The intended sense of this specimen's time point label: baseline, week 1 (first vaccination visit). In light of the paper, this sample's treatment or condition label describes: pre-vaccination baseline after standard-of-care therapy. Newly diagnosed WHO grade 3 or 4 IDH1-mutant astrocytomas showing loss of nuclear ATRX were present in the donors. The samples were drawn from NOA16, a multicentre, single-arm, open-label phase I trial in Germany that tested a mutant IDH1 peptide vaccine in humans for the first time. Visit V03 blood draws served as the baseline sample for immunogenicity testing. Genomic DNA for TCRB sequencing was isolated from EDTA blood with the DNeasy Blood and Tissue Kit.

The V and J genes are TRBV19 and TRBJ1-1, with 7 bases matching TRBD1. The sequencing used PBMCs, collected from a glioma patient treated with radiotherapy, temozolomide or both. The receptor's source is a man aged 40-49 years with glioma. The CDR3 corresponds to CASSVQGIGAEAFF. The DNA reads as follows: TGTGCCAGTAGTGTACAGGGGATTGGTGCTGAAGCTTTCTTT.